This T cell receptor beta chain comes out of a study of T cells in Graves' hyperthyroidism and ophthalmopathy (dated by TCRdb to between 2018 and 2021). About the study as a whole: Peripheral blood was sampled at the time of initial diagnosis, prior to any treatment. A discovery cohort of around 100 patients, fewer than 50 with Graves' ophthalmopathy and more than 55 with stable Graves' hyperthyroidism, was used to find distinguishing TCR V-J signatures. Prospective prediction of ophthalmopathy was tested in an independent validation cohort of some 20 hyperthyroidism patients and around 16 patients who later progressed to ophthalmopathy. The roughly 90 discovery patients were divided at random into training and test sets in a 7:3 ratio. In addition, the study compared T-cell repertoires in thyroid tissue and in blood from about six Graves' hyperthyroidism patients. Following sampling, methimazole starting at 30 mg daily was given to hyperthyroidism patients, and high-dose intravenous methylprednisolone was given to ophthalmopathy patients. The paper describes TCR Vbeta CDR3 sequencing of about 140 peripheral blood samples, made up of 43 ophthalmopathy patients, 70 to 75 hyperthyroidism patients and approximately 17 progressor patients.

Broad study findings and their caveats: A model built on a 13 V-J signature distinguished ophthalmopathy from stable hyperthyroidism, reaching roughly 88% sensitivity and approximately 83% specificity in cross-validation and 80%/75% in testing. During validation, the model predicted progression to ophthalmopathy a median of around 7 months ahead of onset, with around 71% sensitivity and 72% to 85% specificity. Most expanded thyroid clonotypes (frequency above 0.001) were also detected in blood, suggesting blood repertoires may reflect thyroid immune responses. No statistical method was used to set the sample size in advance, and investigators knew the group allocation.

Hyperthyroidism patients were newly diagnosed, had a disease duration of under 2 months, and were aged 18 to 65 years. Any patient with an uncontrolled infection, another autoimmune disease, pregnancy or lactation was excluded. Diagnoses relied on clinical symptoms, serum thyroxine and TRAb, thyroid ultrasound and orbital computed tomography. Blood from progressor patients was drawn when they were first diagnosed with hyperthyroidism, before any ophthalmopathy symptoms appeared. PBMCs were isolated from approximately 10 ml of fresh peripheral blood by Ficoll-Paque density gradient centrifugation. Progressor patients were initially diagnosed with Graves' hyperthyroidism and developed ophthalmopathy during follow-up. Total RNA was extracted with Trizol reagent, and quality was checked on an Agilent 2100 Bioanalyzer. Amplification of TCR beta CDR3 regions was carried out from RNA transcripts. For the first round of RT-PCR on the TCR CDR3, the HTBI primer set was used together with the Qiagen OneStep RT-PCR kit. Libraries were constructed in a second round of multiplex PCR, after which size selection and purification were carried out. Sequencing of the libraries was done on an Illumina HiSeq2000 using paired-end 100 bp reads. Per the authors' processing: SOAPnuke was used to process the raw data, removing reads that contained adapters or uncalled bases, had a mean Phred below 15, or lacked an exact match to the constant primer or identifier. COPE v1.2.5 was used to merge the high-quality paired reads, and each unique nucleotide sequence was defined as a clonotype. Clonotypes were aligned to IMGT TRBV, TRBD and TRBJ reference segments using MiTCR v1.1. Only V-J combinations with frequency above 0.0001, covering about 99% of repertoires, were analysed. A TCS score was defined as the ratio between F50 (clonal expansion) and ExV (chaos), using BLOSUM62-based TCRdist between CDR3 peptides within each V-J. Welch's t-statistics and random forest reduced 450 to 600 V-J features to some 14, which were used in a naive Bayes classifier (R e1071). TCRdb ran its own pipeline on the public reads, namely fastp trimming at Q25 and MiXCR clone calling, and kept in-frame beta chains. Entries are consolidated by CDR3 protein sequence, retaining the most common genes and DNA. These V and J calls are TCRdb output, not the study's own analysis. The sample contains hundreds of thousands of distinct CDR3 sequences, roughly 14% of them found a single time. The top ten constitute approximately 30% of the sample.

V is pared back by 0 bases and J by 7 bases, with 9 bases lying between the germline termini. The germline V gene (reference sequence) gives CDR1 as SEHNR and CDR2 as FQNEAQ. The CDR3 covers 13 residues, taking in both the cysteine and the phenylalanine. Only the CDR3 part of the read is kept: 39 bases, read in frame from the first base. With regard to this clonotype: The target of this receptor is not known. Qualities for individual bases were not recorded, and no much larger clone is one base off.

This receptor was obtained from a woman aged 18-29 years with Graves' hyperthyroidism that later progressed to Graves' ophthalmopathy. The V and J segments used are TRBV7-9 and TRBJ1-2, with TRBD1 perhaps the D gene, on 6 matching bases. Source material: blood. The nucleotide sequence reads as follows: TGTGCCAGCAGCTTAGCCAGGGGTGGTGGCTACACCTTC. Translation gives CASSLARGGGYTF. Reference TRBV7-9 and TRBJ1-2 proteins supply the regions before and after the CDR3; the full variable domain is: DTGVSQNPRHKITKRGQNVTFRCDPISEHNRLYWYRQTLGQGPEFLTYFQNEAQLEKSRLLSDRFSAERPKGSFSTLEIQRTEQGDSAMYLCASSLARGGGYTFGSGTRLTVV.